This TCR beta chain came from a study of cytomegalovirus exposure and HLA in healthy donors. In the study overall: Out of 300 to 500 genotyped donors, roughly 83% belonged to the Caucasian-associated ancestry cluster. Whole-study results and caveats: Researchers counted over 150 TCR beta chains as cytomegalovirus-associated. One variant, a missense change in DCLRE1C, was linked in a later analysis to TCR beta V- and J-gene trimming. About 90% or about 30% of the time was how often most TCR beta V segments were productive, according to an earlier analysis.

Germline CDR1 is LNHDA and CDR2 is SQIVND (reference sequence). The CDR3 is made up of 13 amino acids. This clone was observed a single time. Its antigen remains unidentified. The PCR ran on 60 Vbeta and 13 Jbeta primers. Measured with immunoSEQ multiplex PCR; TCRdb has only the in-frame clones, and not every one. The sample records approximately 140,000 clones, roughly 82% being singletons. V is TRBV19 and J is TRBJ2-5, with D hard to call. The DNA end is a closer match to TRBJ2-7, so the J assignment may be wrong. This sequence originates from a man aged 50 to 60 in good health and CMV-seronegative. The material sequenced was PBMCs. This CDR3 reads CASSIGRAYEQYF. The CDR3 bases are TGTGCCAGTAGTATCGGTAGAGCCTACGAGCAGTACTTC.